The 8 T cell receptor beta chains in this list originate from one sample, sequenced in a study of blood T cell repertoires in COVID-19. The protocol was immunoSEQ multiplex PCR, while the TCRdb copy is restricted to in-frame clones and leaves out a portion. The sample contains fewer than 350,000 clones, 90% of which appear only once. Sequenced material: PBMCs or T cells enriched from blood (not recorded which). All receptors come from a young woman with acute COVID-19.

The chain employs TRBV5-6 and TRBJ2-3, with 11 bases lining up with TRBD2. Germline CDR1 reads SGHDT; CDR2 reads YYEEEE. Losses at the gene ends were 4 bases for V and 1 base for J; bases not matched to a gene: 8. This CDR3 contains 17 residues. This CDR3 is CASSTIPGLAGTDTQYF. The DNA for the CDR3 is TGTGCCAGCAGCACCATTCCGGGACTAGCGGGCACAGATACGCAGTATTTT.

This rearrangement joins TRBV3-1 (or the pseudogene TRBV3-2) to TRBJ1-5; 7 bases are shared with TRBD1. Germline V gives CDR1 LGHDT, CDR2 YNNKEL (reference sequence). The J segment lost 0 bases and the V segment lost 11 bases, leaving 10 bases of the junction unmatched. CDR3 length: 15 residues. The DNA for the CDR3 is TGTGCCTGGTCAGGGGGATTCGATAGCAATCAGCCCCAGCATTTT. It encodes CAWSGGFDSNQPQHF.

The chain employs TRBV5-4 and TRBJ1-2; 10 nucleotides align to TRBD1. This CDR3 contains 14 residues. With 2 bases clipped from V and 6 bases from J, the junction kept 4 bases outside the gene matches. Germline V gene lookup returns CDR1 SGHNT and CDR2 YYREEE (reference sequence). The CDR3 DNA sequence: TGTGCCAGCAGCTTCGGACAGGGGGGGGATGGCTACACCTTC. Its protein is CASSFGQGGDGYTF.

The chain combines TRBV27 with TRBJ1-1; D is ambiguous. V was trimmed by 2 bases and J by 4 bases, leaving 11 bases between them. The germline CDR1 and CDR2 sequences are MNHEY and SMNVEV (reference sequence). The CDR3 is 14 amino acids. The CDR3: CASSLGSWSTEAFF. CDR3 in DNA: TGTGCCAGCAGTTTAGGAAGTTGGAGCACTGAAGCTTTCTTT.

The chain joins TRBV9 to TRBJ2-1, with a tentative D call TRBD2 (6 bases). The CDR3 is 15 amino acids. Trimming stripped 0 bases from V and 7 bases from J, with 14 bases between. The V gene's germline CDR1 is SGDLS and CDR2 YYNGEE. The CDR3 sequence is CASSVEPGARNEQFF. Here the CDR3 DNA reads TGTGCCAGCAGCGTAGAACCGGGAGCAAGGAATGAGCAGTTCTTC.

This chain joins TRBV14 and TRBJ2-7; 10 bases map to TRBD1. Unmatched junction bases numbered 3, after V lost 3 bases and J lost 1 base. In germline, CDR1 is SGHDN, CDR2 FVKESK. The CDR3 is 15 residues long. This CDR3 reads CASSQGQGWSYEQYF. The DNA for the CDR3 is TGTGCCAGCAGCCAGGGACAGGGGTGGTCCTACGAGCAGTACTTC.

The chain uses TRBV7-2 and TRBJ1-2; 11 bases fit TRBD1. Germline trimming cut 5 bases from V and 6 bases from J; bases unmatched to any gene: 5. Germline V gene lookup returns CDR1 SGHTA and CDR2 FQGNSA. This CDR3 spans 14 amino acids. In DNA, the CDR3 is TGTGCCAGCAGCCGGACAGGGGGCGCTAATGGCTACACCTTC. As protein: CASSRTGGANGYTF.

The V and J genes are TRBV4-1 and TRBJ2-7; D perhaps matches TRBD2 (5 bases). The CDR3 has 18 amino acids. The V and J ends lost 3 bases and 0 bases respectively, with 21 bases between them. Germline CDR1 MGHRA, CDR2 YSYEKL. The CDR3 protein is CASSHPLVRGTSSYEQYF. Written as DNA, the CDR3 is TGCGCCAGCAGCCACCCCCTGGTCCGGGGTACGAGCTCCTACGAGCAGTACTTC.